This TCR beta chain was obtained from a study of identical twins. This clonotype was detected a few times. Its cognate antigen is unknown. In TCRdb, the 5' RACE reads were re-called with MiXCR into one record per CDR3 protein. The table shows some 300,000 distinct CDR3 sequences, with roughly 12% occurring only once. Study results and caveats: Within cord blood, abundant beta clonotypes carried fewer insertions, but memory repertoires showed no such trend.

The CDR3 is 13 amino acids. Trimming left V 1 base short and J 9 bases short, with 10 bases between. CDR1 SGHVS and CDR2 FNYEAQ come from the germline V gene. These records were also assigned to another study, of yellow fever vaccine responses in identical twins.

Sequenced material: CD8+ T cells sorted from blood. The rearrangement uses TRBV7-6 and TRBJ2-1; D is uncertain. This receptor was obtained from a woman aged 18-30 years in good health. CDR3 region: CASSLVGSREQFF. The CDR3 bases are TGTGCCAGCAGCTTAGTTGGATCGCGTGAGCAGTTCTTC.